Shown below are 21 T cell receptor beta chains from a single sample sequenced in a study of T cells in Graves' hyperthyroidism and ophthalmopathy. TCR beta CDR3 sequences were amplified from RNA transcripts. The TCR CDR3 first-round RT-PCR relied on the HTBI primer set. TCRdb reprocessed the multiplex PCR reads via MiXCR and lists one record per CDR3 protein. The sample carries about 620,000 distinct CDR3 sequences, 15% to 20% recorded once. Input material: blood. These receptors all stem from a woman in her twenties or thirties with Graves' hyperthyroidism.

This clonotype was detected many times. V usage is TRBV3-1 and J usage is TRBJ2-1; maybe TRBD2 (6 bases). Germline V lookup: CDR1 LGHDT, CDR2 YNNKEL (reference sequence). CDR3 length: 15 amino acids. V gave up 2 bases and J gave up 2 bases, with 10 bases separating them. Here the CDR3 reads CASSQYGGTYNEQFF. The CDR3 bases are TGTGCCAGCAGCCAATATGGGGGGACCTACAATGAGCAGTTCTTC.

This clonotype was detected ten times or more. This chain links TRBV28 with TRBJ1-5, with D possibly matching TRBD1 (6 bases). The ends were cut back, 7 bases at V and 2 bases at J, with 12 bases in the middle. The germline gives CDR1 MDHEN, CDR2 SYDVKM. The length of the CDR3 is 14 residues. CDR3 in DNA: TGTGCCAGCACCTCTAGGACAGGCAATCAGCCCCAGCATTTT. It translates to CASTSRTGNQPQHF.

This clonotype was found a few times. This chain connects TRBV7-9 to TRBJ2-1, with 9 bases aligning to TRBD2. The junction had 6 bases not matched to a gene; V was cut back by 1 base and J by 8 bases. The CDR3 sequence is 15 residues long. Germline V gene sequence: CDR1 SEHNR, CDR2 FQNEAQ (reference sequence). Here the CDR3 DNA reads TGTGCCAGCAGCTTAGGAGGCGGGGGGGCGGATGAGCAGTTCTTC. This translates into CASSLGGGGADEQFF.

The rearrangement links TRBV20-1 to TRBJ2-1, with 7 bases matching TRBD1. The CDR3 contains 15 residues. The germline V gene encodes CDR1 DFQATT and CDR2 SNEGSKA (reference sequence). Trimming took 0 bases from V and 5 from J; bases not matched to a gene: 7. Written as DNA, the CDR3 is TGCAGTGCTAGAGATACCGGGACAGCTAACAATGAGCAGTTCTTC. Its protein is CSARDTGTANNEQFF.

This clonotype was observed many times. This chain connects TRBV30 to TRBJ2-1, with D perhaps matching TRBD2 (7 bases). Between the trimmed V and J ends, which lost 8 bases and 15 bases, there was a span of 29 bases. Germline values: CDR1 GTSNPN, CDR2 SVGIG (reference sequence). This CDR3 is 14 amino acids long. The CDR3 here is CAGGGTKPTGIRFF. The CDR3 region has the DNA TGTGCCGGAGGGGGGACTAAACCCACCGGGATCCGGTTCTTC.

About this clonotype itself: The junction differs from germline at one of its ends, possibly a read error. J is TRBJ1-2 and V is TRBV7-9; 8 nucleotides line up with TRBD1. CDR3 length equals 14 residues. The germline CDR1 and CDR2 sequences are SEHNR and FQNEAQ (reference sequence). The CDR3 region is CASSTGQVGYDYTF. Written as DNA, the CDR3 is TGTGCCAGCAGCACGGGACAGGTGGGCTATGACTACACCTTC.

This clonotype was picked up a small number of times. This rearrangement joins TRBV13 to TRBJ2-4, with D unclear. Trimming cost V 3 bases and J 0 bases, with 6 bases left between them. CDR1 and CDR2 from the germline V gene are PRHDT and FYEKMQ (reference sequence). There are 14 residues in the CDR3. The CDR3 bases are TGTGCCAGCAGCTTCGGTTTAGCCAAAAACATTCAGTACTTC. This translates into CASSFGLAKNIQYF.

This rearrangement joins TRBV5-1 to TRBJ1-4, with 7 bases aligning to TRBD1. Germline CDR1 and CDR2: SGHRS and YFSETQ. CDR3 length: 16 amino acids. Trimming cost V 0 bases and J 0 bases; bases outside gene matches: 2. Here the CDR3 reads CASSLAGTATNEKLFF. CDR3 bases: TGCGCCAGCAGCTTGGCCGGGACAGCAACTAATGAAAAACTGTTTTTT. Complete variable domain (other parts from reference TRBV5-1 and TRBJ1-4): KAGVTQTPRYLIKTRGQQVTLSCSPISGHRSVSWYQQTPGQGLQFLFEYFSETQRNKGNFPGRFSGRQFSNSRSEMNVSTLELGDSALYLCASSLAGTATNEKLFFGSGTQLSVL.

The chain uses TRBV6-2 or TRBV6-3 and TRBJ2-3, with 16 nucleotides matching TRBD2. V lost 7 bases and J lost 3; bases outside the gene matches: 10. This CDR3 is built from 18 residues. Germline CDR1 reads MNHEY; CDR2 reads SVGEGT. The CDR3 spells CASTLGLAGGPVTDTQYF. The DNA of the CDR3 is TGTGCCAGCACGTTGGGACTAGCGGGAGGGCCGGTAACAGATACGCAGTATTTT.

The table lists this clonotype with many counts. The V gene is TRBV7-3, the J gene TRBJ2-1; D possibly corresponds to TRBD2 (5 bases). This CDR3 region has 15 residues. V shed 2 bases and J shed 0 bases, with 8 bases lying between them. Per the germline V gene, CDR1 is SGHTA and CDR2 is FQGTGA. The CDR3 DNA reads as TGTGCCAGCAGCTTACTAGCCGCCTCCTACAATGAGCAGTTCTTC. Protein sequence: CASSLLAASYNEQFF.

The chain couples TRBV27 to TRBJ2-2, with a weak D call TRBD2 (6 bases). Germline-derived CDR1 and CDR2 are MNHEY and SMNVEV (reference sequence). The germline V and J ends were trimmed by 7 bases and 4 bases, with 13 bases remaining between them. The CDR3 extends over 14 amino acids. The chain's CDR3 is CASTAVGGTGELFF. As DNA, the CDR3 is TGTGCCAGCACCGCTGTCGGGGGCACCGGGGAGCTGTTTTTT.

This clonotype was seen repeatedly, ten times or more. The chain combines TRBV12-3 or TRBV12-4 with TRBJ2-5, with D perhaps TRBD2 (5 bases). The ends were cut back, 4 bases at V and 5 bases at J, with 14 bases in the middle. The CDR3 totals 14 residues. The DNA of the CDR3 is TGTGCCAGCAGTTCAACTAGGTCGGGGGAGACCCAGTACTTC. This gives the protein CASSSTRSGETQYF.

The genes are TRBV6-4 and TRBJ2-7; D remains unclear. Trimming took off 6 bases at V and 2 bases at J, with 14 bases between the two ends. The CDR3 runs to 14 residues. CDR1 MRHNA and CDR2 SNTAGT come from the germline V gene. The CDR3 protein is CASRSRACAYEQYF. The DNA for the CDR3 is TGTGCCAGCAGAAGTAGAGCATGTGCCTACGAGCAGTACTTC.

V and J are TRBV18 and TRBJ2-7, with 12 bases aligning to TRBD2. Germline V lookup: CDR1 KGHSH, CDR2 LQKENI. V gave up 4 bases and J gave up 6 bases; unmatched junction bases: 10. The CDR3 is 16 amino acids. This CDR3 is CASSLRLAGVKTEQYF. The CDR3 DNA sequence: TGTGCCAGCTCACTCCGACTAGCGGGAGTGAAGACCGAGCAGTACTTC.

This clonotype was counted at least ten times. The genes are TRBV5-8 and TRBJ2-7, with unresolved D. Between the trimmed V and J ends, which lost 0 bases and 6 bases, there was a span of 7 bases. The CDR3 is made up of 12 amino acids. Germline V gene data show CDR1 as SGHTS and CDR2 as YDEGEE. The CDR3 reads CASSLDYGEQYF. In DNA form, the CDR3 reads TGTGCCAGCAGCTTGGACTACGGCGAGCAGTACTTC.

The V gene is TRBV5-1, the J gene TRBJ1-2; the D gene is possibly TRBD1 (5 bases). The V end was cut by 4 bases, the J end by 3 bases, with 13 bases between. The CDR3 runs 14 residues. In germline, CDR1 is SGHRS, CDR2 YFSETQ. In DNA, the CDR3 is TGCGCCAGCAGCCCTCGGTTGACAGACTATGGCTACACCTTC. It yields the protein CASSPRLTDYGYTF.

Ten or more counts support this clonotype. The genes are TRBV2 and TRBJ2-5; possible D gene TRBD2, 5 bases. Germline assignment: CDR1 SNHLY and CDR2 FYNNEI. The CDR3 is made up of 13 amino acids. Trimming shortened V by 7 bases and J by 2 bases, and 11 bases separated the two germline ends. The CDR3 is CASTMGSQETQYF. The CDR3 region has the DNA TGTGCCAGCACCATGGGGAGTCAAGAGACCCAGTACTTC.

For this clonotype: This may arise from a read error, as a much more abundant clone is one base away. This chain links TRBV27 with TRBJ2-1, with 13 bases identical to TRBD2. V was pared by 5 bases and J by 8 bases, with 6 bases of the junction left unmatched. This CDR3 is built from 15 residues. Germline V gives CDR1 MNHEY, CDR2 SMNVEV (reference sequence). CDR3 DNA: TGTGCCAGCAGTGACGGGACTAGCGGGAACGATGAGCAGTTCTTC. It codes for CASSDGTSGNDEQFF.

This clonotype was observed a few times. The chain combines TRBV19 with TRBJ1-1, with 7 nucleotides matching TRBD1. Trimming removed 6 bases from V and 8 bases from J; junction bases left unmatched: 12. CDR1 is LNHDA, CDR2 SQIVND, per germline (reference sequence). The CDR3 totals 14 residues. The DNA for the CDR3 is TGTGCCAGTAGCTTTCGGGACAGACCTTTCGAAGCTTTCTTT. Translation: CASSFRDRPFEAFF.

This clonotype was observed at least ten times. This sequence joins TRBV6-6 and TRBJ1-5; 9 nucleotides line up with TRBD1. The germline V gene has CDR1 MNHNY and CDR2 SVGAGI (reference sequence). After removal of 0 bases from V and 1 base from J, the junction contained 16 bases not matched to a gene. The CDR3 totals 21 residues. The CDR3 nucleotides are TGTGCCAGCAGTTACTCAGACAGAGGCCTATCGGGACAGGGAAGCAATCAGCCCCAGCATTTT. Residues: CASSYSDRGLSGQGSNQPQHF.

This rearrangement joins TRBV13 to TRBJ2-1; D may correspond to TRBD1 or TRBD2 (6 bases each). The V and J ends lost 8 bases and 0 bases respectively, with 11 bases between them. This CDR3 is 14 amino acids long. CDR1 is PRHDT, CDR2 FYEKMQ, per germline (reference sequence). The CDR3 nucleotides are TGTGCCAGCGCCGGGGGACACTCCTACAATGAGCAGTTCTTC. This gives the protein CASAGGHSYNEQFF.